Included here is one T cell receptor beta chain sequence, with context. Germline loops: CDR1 SGHDT, CDR2 YYEEEE. The CDR3 has 18 residues. V was pared by 3 bases and J by 0 bases, with 18 bases between. This record belongs to a study of technical replicates of blood from a handful of donors. Data came from immunoSEQ multiplex PCR; TCRdb stores just in-frame clones and leaves some out. The table includes about 56,000 clones, about 93% detected once. Specimen: PBMCs. The chain has TRBV5-6 and TRBJ1-4, with D unclear. The clonotype comes from a human donor in good health. Some clones in this sample may be carry-over from other donors' samples. The CDR3 is CASSSSRRGLSTNEKLFF. In nucleotides, the CDR3 is TGTGCCAGCAGCTCTTCCCGACGAGGCCTCTCAACTAATGAAAAACTGTTTTTT.